This T cell receptor beta chain is drawn from a study of blood T cell repertoires in COVID-19. Background on the study: The United States, Italy and Spain provided the acute and convalescent COVID-19 samples. T cells, B-cell-depleted T cells, or PBMCs supplied cDNA or gDNA.

As handled by the study authors: Reference gene primers were amplified, and this amplification served to estimate nucleated cell counts. Repertoires were generated with immunoSEQ multiplex PCR, while TCRdb's copy carries only in-frame clones and drops some. For V, J and clone size, that table is used; D and trimming come from the DNA. The table has about 110,000 clones, about 84% seen once. The CDR3 contains 16 residues. Losses at the gene ends were 5 bases for V and 8 bases for J; bases not matched to a gene: 10. Germline V gives CDR1 MDHEN, CDR2 SYDVKM. The receptor was isolated from a woman aged 55-69 years with acute or convalescent COVID-19. V usage is TRBV28 and J usage is TRBJ2-1, with 12 positions matching TRBD2. The specimen was peripheral blood. The CDR3 DNA reads as TGTGCCAGCAGTCCCCCTAGCGGGAGGGCCGTAGATGAGCAGTTCTTC. Translation: CASSPPSGRAVDEQFF.